The T cell receptor beta chain described here comes from a study of T cell responses to AZD1222 COVID-19 vaccine. Some clones are missing from TCRdb's copy, which holds only in-frame ones; the method was immunoSEQ multiplex PCR. The sample carries roughly 100,000 clones, about 90% recorded once. This clone occurred once. The material was peripheral blood, obtained 28 days after the second AZD1222 dose. This receptor was taken from an adult who received the AZD1222 COVID-19 vaccine.

DNA for the CDR3: TGTGCCAGCAGGAACGAGGGGGAGGCCACAGATACGCAGTATTTT. Protein sequence: CASRNEGEATDTQYF. The V gene is TRBV7-9, the J gene TRBJ2-3; D is tentatively TRBD1 or TRBD2 (6 bases each). Germline V CDR1 and CDR2: SEHNR, FQNEAQ (reference sequence). The CDR3 is 15 residues long. V was clipped by 6 bases and J by 2 bases, with 15 bases between them.